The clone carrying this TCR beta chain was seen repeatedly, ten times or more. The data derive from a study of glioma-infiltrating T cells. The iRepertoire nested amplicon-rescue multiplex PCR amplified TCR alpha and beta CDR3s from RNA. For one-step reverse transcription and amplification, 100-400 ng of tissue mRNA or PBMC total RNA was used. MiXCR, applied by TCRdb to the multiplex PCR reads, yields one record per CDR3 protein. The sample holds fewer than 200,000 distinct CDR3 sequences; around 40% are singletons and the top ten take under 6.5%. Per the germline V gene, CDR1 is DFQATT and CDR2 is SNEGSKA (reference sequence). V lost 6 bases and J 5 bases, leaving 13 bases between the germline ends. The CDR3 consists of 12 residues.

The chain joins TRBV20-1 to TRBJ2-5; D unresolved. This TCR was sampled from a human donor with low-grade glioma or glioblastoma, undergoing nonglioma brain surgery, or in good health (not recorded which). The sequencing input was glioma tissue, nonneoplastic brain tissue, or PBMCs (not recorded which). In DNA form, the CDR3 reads TGCAGTGCCAAGGATGATCGGGAGACCCAGTACTTC. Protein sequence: CSAKDDRETQYF.